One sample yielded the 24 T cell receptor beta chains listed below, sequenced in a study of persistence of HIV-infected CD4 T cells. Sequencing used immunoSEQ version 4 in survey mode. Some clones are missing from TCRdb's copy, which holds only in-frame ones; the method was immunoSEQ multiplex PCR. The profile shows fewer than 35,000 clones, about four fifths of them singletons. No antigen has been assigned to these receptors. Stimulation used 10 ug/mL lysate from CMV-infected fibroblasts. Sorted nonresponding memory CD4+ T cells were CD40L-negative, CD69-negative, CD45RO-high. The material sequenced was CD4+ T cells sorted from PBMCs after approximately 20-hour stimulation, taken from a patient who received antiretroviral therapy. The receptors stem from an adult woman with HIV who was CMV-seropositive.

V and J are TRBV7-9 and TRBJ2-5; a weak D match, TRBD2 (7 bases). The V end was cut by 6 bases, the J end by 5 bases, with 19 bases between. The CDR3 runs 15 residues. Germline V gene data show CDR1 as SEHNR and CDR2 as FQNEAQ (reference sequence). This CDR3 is CASRPIWEGVETQYF. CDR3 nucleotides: TGTGCCAGCAGACCTATCTGGGAGGGGGTGGAGACCCAGTACTTC.

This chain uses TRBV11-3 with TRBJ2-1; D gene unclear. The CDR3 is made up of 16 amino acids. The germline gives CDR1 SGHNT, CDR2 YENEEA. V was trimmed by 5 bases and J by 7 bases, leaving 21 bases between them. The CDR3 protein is CASSNDGPHMRNEQFF. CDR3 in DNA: TGTGCCAGCAGCAACGATGGCCCTCATATGCGGAATGAGCAGTTCTTC.

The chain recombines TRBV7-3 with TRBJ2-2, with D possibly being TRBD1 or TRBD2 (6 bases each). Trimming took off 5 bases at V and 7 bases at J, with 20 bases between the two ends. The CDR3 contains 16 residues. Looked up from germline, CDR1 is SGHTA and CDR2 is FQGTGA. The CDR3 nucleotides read TGTGCCAGCAGCCCCCACGTCGGGGGCAAGGACGGGGAGCTGTTTTTT. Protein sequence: CASSPHVGGKDGELFF.

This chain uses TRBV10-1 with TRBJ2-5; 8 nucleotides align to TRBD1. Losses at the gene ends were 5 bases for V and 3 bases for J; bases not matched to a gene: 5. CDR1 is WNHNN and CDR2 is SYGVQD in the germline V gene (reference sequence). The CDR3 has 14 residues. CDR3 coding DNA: TGCGCCAGCAGTCGACCACAGGGGGAAGAGACCCAGTACTTC. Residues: CASSRPQGEETQYF.

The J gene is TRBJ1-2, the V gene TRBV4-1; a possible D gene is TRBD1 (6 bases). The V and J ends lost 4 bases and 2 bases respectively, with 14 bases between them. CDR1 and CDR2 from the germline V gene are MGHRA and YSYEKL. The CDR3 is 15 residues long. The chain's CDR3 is CASSPNSGQNYGYTF. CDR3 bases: TGCGCCAGCAGCCCCAACTCGGGACAAAACTATGGCTACACCTTC.

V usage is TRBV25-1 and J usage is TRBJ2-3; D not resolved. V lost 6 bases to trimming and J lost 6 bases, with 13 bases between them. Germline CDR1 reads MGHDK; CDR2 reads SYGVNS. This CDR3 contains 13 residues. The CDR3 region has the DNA TGTGCCAGCAGCGAACCTGGACGGGATACGCAGTATTTT. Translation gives CASSEPGRDTQYF.

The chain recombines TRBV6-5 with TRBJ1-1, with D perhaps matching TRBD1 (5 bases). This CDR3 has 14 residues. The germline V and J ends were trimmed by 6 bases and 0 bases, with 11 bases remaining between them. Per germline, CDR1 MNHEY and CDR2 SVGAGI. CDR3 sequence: CASSRRDLNTEAFF. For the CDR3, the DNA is TGTGCCAGCAGCCGCCGGGACCTGAACACTGAAGCTTTCTTT.

CDR3 bases: TGTGCCAGCTCACCAATCCGGTCAGCTAACACTGAAGCTTTCTTT. Its protein is CASSPIRSANTEAFF. The chain is built from TRBV18 and TRBJ1-1; D is ambiguous. With 2 bases removed from V and 2 bases from J, the gap between germline ends came to 12 bases. The CDR3 consists of 15 residues. Germline V CDR1 and CDR2: KGHSH, LQKENI.

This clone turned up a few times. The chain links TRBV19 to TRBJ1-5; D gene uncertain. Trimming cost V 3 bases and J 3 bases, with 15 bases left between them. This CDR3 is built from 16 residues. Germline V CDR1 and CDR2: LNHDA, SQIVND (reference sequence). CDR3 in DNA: TGTGCCAGTAGTATTTCTCGGTTGGATTACAATCAGCCCCAGCATTTT. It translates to CASSISRLDYNQPQHF.

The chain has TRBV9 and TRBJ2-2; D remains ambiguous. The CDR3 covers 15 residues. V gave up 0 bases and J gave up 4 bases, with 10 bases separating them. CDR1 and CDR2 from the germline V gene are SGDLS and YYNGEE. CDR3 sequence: CASSVAPVPTGELFF. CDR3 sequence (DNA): TGTGCCAGCAGCGTAGCTCCAGTCCCCACCGGGGAGCTGTTTTTT.

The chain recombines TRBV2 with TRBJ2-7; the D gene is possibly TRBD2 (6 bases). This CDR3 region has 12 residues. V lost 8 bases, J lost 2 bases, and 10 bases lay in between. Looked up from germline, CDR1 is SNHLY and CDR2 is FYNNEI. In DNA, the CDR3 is TGTGCCAGCGGCAGGGAGGCCTACGAGCAGTACTTC. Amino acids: CASGREAYEQYF.

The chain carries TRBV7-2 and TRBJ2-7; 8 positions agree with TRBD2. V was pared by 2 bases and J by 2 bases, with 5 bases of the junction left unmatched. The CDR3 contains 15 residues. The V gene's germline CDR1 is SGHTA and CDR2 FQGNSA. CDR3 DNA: TGTGCCAGCAGCTTACGAGAGCGGGGGACCTACGAGCAGTACTTC. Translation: CASSLRERGTYEQYF.

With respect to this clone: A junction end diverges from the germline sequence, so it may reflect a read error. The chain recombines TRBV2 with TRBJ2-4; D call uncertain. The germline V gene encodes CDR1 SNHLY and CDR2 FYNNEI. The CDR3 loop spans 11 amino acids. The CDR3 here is CASSAIVGLDF. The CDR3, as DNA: TGTGCCAGCAGTGCGATAGTGGGTTTGGACTTC.

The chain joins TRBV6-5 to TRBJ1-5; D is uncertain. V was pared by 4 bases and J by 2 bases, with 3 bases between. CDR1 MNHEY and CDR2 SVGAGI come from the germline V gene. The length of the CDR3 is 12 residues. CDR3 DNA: TGTGCCAGCAGTTCTCGCAATCAGCCCCAGCATTTT. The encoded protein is CASSSRNQPQHF.

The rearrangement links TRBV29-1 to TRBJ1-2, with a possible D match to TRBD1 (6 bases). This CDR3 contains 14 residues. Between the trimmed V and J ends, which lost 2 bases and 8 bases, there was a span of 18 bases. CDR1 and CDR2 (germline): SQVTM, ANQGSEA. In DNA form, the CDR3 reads TGCAGCGTTGAACATCAGAGAGGACAGCCAGGCTACACCTTC. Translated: CSVEHQRGQPGYTF.

CDR3 coding DNA: TGTGCCTGGAGTTCGAACTATGGCTACACCTTC. Translating gives CAWSSNYGYTF. The chain combines TRBV30 with TRBJ1-2; no clear D gene. The CDR3 extends over 11 amino acids. V was cut by 2 bases and J by 2 bases, with 3 bases left in between. CDR1 and CDR2 (germline): GTSNPN, SVGIG (reference sequence).

This CDR3 is CASSLYRTGNSPLHF. The CDR3, as DNA: TGTGCCAGCAGCTTGTACAGGACGGGTAATTCACCCCTCCACTTT. This chain connects TRBV5-6 to TRBJ1-6; D perhaps matches TRBD1 (5 bases). Germline V gene sequence: CDR1 SGHDT, CDR2 YYEEEE. Trimming left V 1 base short and J 6 bases short, with 11 bases between. The CDR3 totals 15 residues. Full variable domain (remainder filled in from reference TRBV5-6 and TRBJ1-6): DAGVTQSPTHLIKTRGQQVTLRCSPKSGHDTVSWYQQALGQGPQFIFQYYEEEERQRGNFPDRFSGHQFPNYSSELNVNALLLGDSALYLCASSLYRTGNSPLHFGNGTRLTVT.

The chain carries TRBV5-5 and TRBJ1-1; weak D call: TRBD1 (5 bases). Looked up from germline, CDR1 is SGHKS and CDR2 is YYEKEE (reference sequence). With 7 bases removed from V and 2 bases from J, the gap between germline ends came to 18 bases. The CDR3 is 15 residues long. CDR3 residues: CASRQMGFRNTEAFF. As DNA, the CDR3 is TGTGCCAGCCGACAGATGGGTTTTAGAAACACTGAAGCTTTCTTT.

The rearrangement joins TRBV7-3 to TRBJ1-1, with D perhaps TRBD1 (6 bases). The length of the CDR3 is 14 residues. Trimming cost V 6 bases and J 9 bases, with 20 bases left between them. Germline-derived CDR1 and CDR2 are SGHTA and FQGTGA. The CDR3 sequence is CASSPLGQPSKAFF. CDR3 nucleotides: TGTGCCAGCAGTCCACTCGGACAGCCATCCAAAGCTTTCTTT.

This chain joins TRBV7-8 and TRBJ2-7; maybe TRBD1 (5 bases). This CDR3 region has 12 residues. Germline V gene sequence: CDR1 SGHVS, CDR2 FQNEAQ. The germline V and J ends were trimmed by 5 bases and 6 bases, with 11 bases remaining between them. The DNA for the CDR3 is TGTGCCAGCAGCCCCCGGACAACCGAGCAGTACTTC. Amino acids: CASSPRTTEQYF.

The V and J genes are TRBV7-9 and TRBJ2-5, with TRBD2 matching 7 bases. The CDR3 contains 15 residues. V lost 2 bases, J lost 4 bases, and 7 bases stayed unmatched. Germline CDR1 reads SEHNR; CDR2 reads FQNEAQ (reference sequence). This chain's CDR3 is CASSLLFAGVETQYF. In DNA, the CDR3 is TGTGCCAGCAGCTTACTTTTTGCGGGGGTAGAGACCCAGTACTTC. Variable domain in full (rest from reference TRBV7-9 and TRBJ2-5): DTGVSQNPRHKITKRGQNVTFRCDPISEHNRLYWYRQTLGQGPEFLTYFQNEAQLEKSRLLSDRFSAERPKGSFSTLEIQRTEQGDSAMYLCASSLLFAGVETQYFGPGTRLLVL.

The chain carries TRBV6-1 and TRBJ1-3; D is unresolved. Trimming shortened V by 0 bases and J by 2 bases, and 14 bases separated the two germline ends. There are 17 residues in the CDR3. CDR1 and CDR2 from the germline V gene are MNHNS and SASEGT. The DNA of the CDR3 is TGTGCCAGCAGTGAAGCGGTGAGAGGGTTTACTGGAAACACCATATATTTT. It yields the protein CASSEAVRGFTGNTIYF.

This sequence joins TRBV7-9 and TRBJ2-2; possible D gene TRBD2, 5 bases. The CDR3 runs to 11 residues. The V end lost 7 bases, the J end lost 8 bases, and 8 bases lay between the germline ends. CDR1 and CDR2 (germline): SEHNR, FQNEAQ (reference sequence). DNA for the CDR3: TGTGCCAGCAATGAGGGAGGGGAGCTGTTTTTT. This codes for CASNEGGELFF.

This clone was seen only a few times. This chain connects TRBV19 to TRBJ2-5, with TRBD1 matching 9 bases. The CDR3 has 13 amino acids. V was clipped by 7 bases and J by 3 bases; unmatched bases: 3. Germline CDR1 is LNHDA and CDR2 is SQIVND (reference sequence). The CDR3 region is CASKRTGEETQYF. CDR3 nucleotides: TGTGCCAGTAAAAGGACAGGGGAAGAGACCCAGTACTTC.